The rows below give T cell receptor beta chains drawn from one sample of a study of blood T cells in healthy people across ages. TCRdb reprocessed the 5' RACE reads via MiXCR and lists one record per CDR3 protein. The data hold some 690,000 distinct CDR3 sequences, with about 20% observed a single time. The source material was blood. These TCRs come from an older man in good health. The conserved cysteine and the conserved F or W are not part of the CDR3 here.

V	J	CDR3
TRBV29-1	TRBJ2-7	SVEWQGGEQY
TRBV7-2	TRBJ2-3	ASSLGVRYGTQY
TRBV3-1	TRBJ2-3	ASSQGRTITDTQY
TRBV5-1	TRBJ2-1	ASSLGSGTGGREF
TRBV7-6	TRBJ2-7	ASSRQDTYEQY
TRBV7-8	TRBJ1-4	ASSLARDRPHEKLF
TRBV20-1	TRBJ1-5	SAGDREGQPQH
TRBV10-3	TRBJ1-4	ATWDGNEKLF
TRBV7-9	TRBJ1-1	ASGLGDRGLETEAF
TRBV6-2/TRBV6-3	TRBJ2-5	ASSYSHIQETQY
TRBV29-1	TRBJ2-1	SVDRAGDGRGDEQF
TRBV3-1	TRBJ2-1	ASSQAPSGSSYNEQF
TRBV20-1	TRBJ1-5	SANPGGVGHPQH
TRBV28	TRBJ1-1	ASRLTGEVTEAF
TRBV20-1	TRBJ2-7	SARDPQRGVDEQY
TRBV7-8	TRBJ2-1	ASSFSGGEQF
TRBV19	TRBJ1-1	ASTAGLMMNTEAF
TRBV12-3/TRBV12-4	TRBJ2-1	ASSLPGLEQF
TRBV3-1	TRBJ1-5	ASSPRYSNQPQH
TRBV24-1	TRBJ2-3	ATSDPSGGADTQY
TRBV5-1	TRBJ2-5	ASSSSTVQETQY
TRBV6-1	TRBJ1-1	ASSGGVRGFEAF
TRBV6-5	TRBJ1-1	ASSCQHRYNTEAF
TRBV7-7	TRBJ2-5	ASSYSAGAETQY
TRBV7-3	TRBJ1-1	ASSATGDTEAF
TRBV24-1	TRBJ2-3	ATSDFTDSTDTQY
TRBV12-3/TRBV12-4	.	ASSPQGYVEQF
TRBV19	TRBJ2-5	ASSRVTSGRETQY
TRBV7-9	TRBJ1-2	ASSATGDGYT
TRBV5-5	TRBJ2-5	ASSPISLSEQY
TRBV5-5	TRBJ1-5	ASSLVWREGQPQH
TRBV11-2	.	ASSPPAWTSPYEQY
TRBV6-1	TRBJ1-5	AGSGFNQPQH
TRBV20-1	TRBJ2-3	SARRTSGSRGTQY
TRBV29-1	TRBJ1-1	SVGQRGDHTEAF
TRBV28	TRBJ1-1	ASSLVGTNTEAF
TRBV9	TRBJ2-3	ASSATGAYTDTQY
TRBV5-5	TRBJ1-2	ASSLDRGNGYT
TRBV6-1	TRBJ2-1	ASTQNVIAGGNEQF
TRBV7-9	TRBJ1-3	ASSSRTPSSGNTIY
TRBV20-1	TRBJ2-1	SANQPPSYNEQF
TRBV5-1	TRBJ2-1	ASRQHGGQGGDEQF
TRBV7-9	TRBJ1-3	ASSAHRANSGNTIY
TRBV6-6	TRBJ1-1	ASSSQGPYTEAF
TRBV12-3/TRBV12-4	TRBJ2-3	ASLRLRTDAQY